The 29 T cell receptor beta chains below come from one sample, sequenced in a study of shared clonotypes between healthy human individuals. Clones were read by immunoSEQ multiplex PCR, and TCRdb kept only the in-frame ones, dropping some. The profile covers some 1 million clones, with about 75% appearing a single time and roughly 1.4% taken by the ten largest. Sequencing input: memory CD4+ T cells sorted from blood. Described subset: CD45RA-negative fraction. Receptor source: a young man in good health.

A few counts support this clone. V gene TRBV19 combines with J gene TRBJ1-2, with 7 bases matching TRBD1. With 6 bases clipped from V and 8 bases from J, the junction kept 6 bases outside the gene matches. The CDR3 totals 12 residues. Germline lookup yields CDR1 LNHDA and CDR2 SQIVND (reference sequence). The DNA for the CDR3 is TGTGCCAGTAGCACGGGACAGTGGGGCTACACCTTC. Its translation: CASSTGQWGYTF.

This chain uses TRBV2 with TRBJ1-6; TRBD1 might be the D (5 bases). CDR1 and CDR2 from the germline V gene are SNHLY and FYNNEI. Trimming left V 3 bases short and J 6 bases short, with 12 bases between. This CDR3 is 15 amino acids long. CDR3 region: CASSEIRGGNSPLHF. The CDR3, as DNA: TGTGCCAGCAGTGAGATAAGGGGAGGTAATTCACCCCTCCACTTT.

The V call is TRBV5-4, the J call TRBJ2-2; 8 bases line up with TRBD2. With V trimmed by 5 bases and J by 4 bases, 4 bases remained unmatched. The CDR3 is 14 residues long. Germline V gene sequence: CDR1 SGHNT, CDR2 YYREEE (reference sequence). CDR3 amino acids: CASRTSGSTGELFF. In DNA form, the CDR3 reads TGTGCCAGCAGAACTAGCGGAAGCACCGGGGAGCTGTTTTTT.

As to this clone: Additional DNA sequences in this sample encode the identical CDR3. The CDR3, as DNA: TGTGCCTGGAGCCAAGGGGGGAACACTGAAGCTTTCTTT. Its protein is CAWSQGGNTEAFF. The chain uses TRBV30 and TRBJ1-1; TRBD1 might be the D (6 bases). The length of the CDR3 is 13 residues. CDR1 is GTSNPN and CDR2 is SVGIG in the germline V gene (reference sequence). V lost 3 bases and J lost 1, with 9 bases in between.

The V gene is TRBV5-4, the J gene TRBJ2-7; D may correspond to TRBD1 or TRBD2 (5 bases each). The V end was cut by 0 bases, the J end by 1 base, with 11 bases between. Germline assignment: CDR1 SGHNT and CDR2 YYREEE (reference sequence). This CDR3 has 15 residues. CDR3: CASSLAGARSYEQYF. DNA of the CDR3: TGTGCCAGCAGCTTGGCCGGGGCTAGGTCCTACGAGCAGTACTTC.

The chain uses TRBV29-1 and TRBJ1-5; D not certain. Between the trimmed V and J ends, which lost 7 bases and 2 bases, there was a span of 9 bases. The length of the CDR3 is 12 residues. The germline gives CDR1 SQVTM, CDR2 ANQGSEA. The CDR3 here is CSALQGNQPQHF. CDR3 DNA sequence: TGCAGCGCCCTTCAGGGCAATCAGCCCCAGCATTTT.

This chain uses TRBV5-8 with TRBJ1-1; 9 positions agree with TRBD1. Trimming cost V 4 bases and J 2 bases; bases outside gene matches: 3. The CDR3 has 14 amino acids. Germline CDR1 is SGHTS and CDR2 is YDEGEE. CDR3 amino acids: CASSVTGGNTEAFF. As DNA, the CDR3 is TGTGCCAGCAGCGTAACAGGGGGCAACACTGAAGCTTTCTTT.

V gene TRBV5-1 combines with J gene TRBJ1-3, with D unclear. The V and J ends lost 2 bases and 4 bases respectively, with 7 bases between them. Germline lookup yields CDR1 SGHRS and CDR2 YFSETQ. The CDR3 sequence is 13 residues long. CDR3 protein: CASSLLQGNTIYF. In DNA form, the CDR3 reads TGCGCCAGCAGCTTATTACAGGGAAACACCATATATTTT.

The gene calls are TRBV28 and TRBJ2-7; TRBD2 agrees at 11 bases. This CDR3 spans 17 amino acids. CDR1 and CDR2 (germline): MDHEN, SYDVKM. V lost 1 base to trimming and J lost 2 bases; unmatched junction nucleotides: 7. The CDR3 bases are TGTGCCAGCAGTTTATCGGGTCCTAGCGGGGGGCCCTACGAGCAGTACTTC. Protein product: CASSLSGPSGGPYEQYF.

The sample holds one count of this clone. The chain carries TRBV5-4 and TRBJ1-1; 7 nucleotides match TRBD1. J gave up 0 bases and V 3 bases, and 8 bases lay outside the gene matches. The CDR3 is 16 residues long. The germline CDR1 and CDR2 sequences are SGHNT and YYREEE (reference sequence). CDR3 amino acids: CASSSYRGGMNTEAFF. CDR3 DNA sequence: TGTGCCAGCAGCTCGTACAGGGGCGGGATGAACACTGAAGCTTTCTTT.

V and J are TRBV5-6 and TRBJ1-4; 11 bases align to TRBD1. Trimming at V came to 4 bases and at J to 8 bases, leaving 7 bases not matched to a gene. Looked up from germline, CDR1 is SGHDT and CDR2 is YYEEEE. CDR3 size: 15 residues. The CDR3 here is CASSGRTGGWEKLFF. CDR3 nucleotides: TGTGCCAGCAGCGGCCGGACAGGGGGCTGGGAAAAACTGTTTTTT.

Concerning this clone: Other DNA sequences in the same sample also yield this CDR3. The V and J genes are TRBV5-1 and TRBJ1-4; the D gene is possibly TRBD1 (5 bases). The CDR3 runs to 14 residues. Trimming shortened V by 0 bases and J by 8 bases, and 11 bases separated the two germline ends. Germline CDR1 reads SGHRS; CDR2 reads YFSETQ. The CDR3 DNA reads TGCGCCAGCAGCTTGGGCCAGGGAAGCGAAAAACTGTTTTTT. It codes for CASSLGQGSEKLFF.

This clone was seen a few times. The V gene is TRBV5-1, the J gene TRBJ1-5, with D perhaps TRBD1 (5 bases). The CDR3 consists of 14 residues. The germline V gene has CDR1 SGHRS and CDR2 YFSETQ. V was shortened by 0 bases and J by 7 bases, with 11 bases between the two germline ends. The CDR3: CASSLGGILQPQHF. The DNA for the CDR3 is TGCGCCAGCAGCTTGGGGGGGATTTTGCAGCCCCAGCATTTT.

This clone has a handful of counts. The V gene is TRBV6-5, the J gene TRBJ1-6, with D unclear. The germline CDR1 and CDR2 sequences are MNHEY and SVGAGI. The ends were cut back, 6 bases at V and 9 bases at J, with 18 bases in the middle. The CDR3 is 15 residues long. In DNA form, the CDR3 reads TGTGCCAGCAGCCGGACCGGGTCCCCCGGTTCACCCCTCCACTTT. Protein: CASSRTGSPGSPLHF.

The chain recombines TRBV6-5 with TRBJ1-6; D not resolved. Trimming cost V 5 bases and J 9 bases, with 14 bases left between them. The V gene's germline CDR1 is MNHEY and CDR2 SVGAGI. The length of the CDR3 is 14 residues. CDR3: CASSPRLRASPLHF. In DNA, the CDR3 is TGTGCCAGCAGTCCCCGTTTAAGGGCTTCACCCCTCCACTTT.

The rearrangement joins TRBV7-2 to TRBJ2-3; TRBD2 matches at 7 bases. Germline values: CDR1 SGHTA, CDR2 FQGNSA. The CDR3 is 12 residues long. Unmatched junction bases numbered 10, after V lost 4 bases and J lost 15 bases. The CDR3 DNA reads as TGTGCCAGCAGCTCTCCCTCGCGGGAGTGTTATTTT. Protein sequence: CASSSPSRECYF.

This clone was picked up many times. The gene calls are TRBV5-1 and TRBJ1-2; the D gene is possibly TRBD1 (5 bases). The CDR3 is made up of 13 amino acids. The germline V gene has CDR1 SGHRS and CDR2 YFSETQ. Trimming took 0 bases from V and 6 from J, leaving 9 bases between them. The CDR3 DNA follows: TGCGCCAGCAGCTTGGCAGTAGGGGATGGCTACACCTTC. Its translation is CASSLAVGDGYTF. Filled out from reference TRBV5-1 and TRBJ1-2, the complete variable domain reads KAGVTQTPRYLIKTRGQQVTLSCSPISGHRSVSWYQQTPGQGLQFLFEYFSETQRNKGNFPGRFSGRQFSNSRSEMNVSTLELGDSALYLCASSLAVGDGYTFGSGTRLTVV.

This rearrangement joins TRBV5-1 to TRBJ2-6, with D hard to call. The V gene lost 0 bases and the J gene lost 0 bases, with 1 base spanning the gap. The V gene's germline CDR1 is SGHRS and CDR2 YFSETQ. The CDR3 length is 14 residues. Here the CDR3 reads CASSLVSGANVLTF. The CDR3, as DNA: TGCGCCAGCAGCTTGGTCTCTGGGGCCAACGTCCTGACTTTC.

This clone was observed once. V is TRBV30 and J is TRBJ2-1; 8 positions match TRBD2. With V trimmed by 0 bases and J by 7 bases, 5 bases remained unmatched. Germline-derived CDR1 and CDR2 are GTSNPN and SVGIG (reference sequence). CDR3 length: 14 amino acids. In nucleotides, the CDR3 is TGTGCCTGGAGTGTAGGGACTAGGCTTAATGAGCAGTTCTTC. Its protein product is CAWSVGTRLNEQFF. Drawing the rest from reference TRBV30 and TRBJ2-1, the complete variable domain is SQTIHQWPATLVQPVGSPLSLECTVEGTSNPNLYWYRQAAGRGLQLLFYSVGIGQISSEVPQNLSASRPQDRQFILSSKKLLLSDSGFYLCAWSVGTRLNEQFFGPGTRLTVL.

The chain has TRBV7-8 and TRBJ2-7; unclear D gene. This CDR3 is 13 amino acids long. Looked up from germline, CDR1 is SGHVS and CDR2 is FQNEAQ. The germline V and J ends were trimmed by 6 bases and 6 bases, with 15 bases remaining between them. CDR3 region: CASSHLRWGEQYF. The CDR3 DNA is TGTGCCAGCAGTCACTTACGCTGGGGCGAGCAGTACTTC.

This chain connects TRBV2 to TRBJ1-4; 10 bases line up with TRBD1. Losses at the gene ends were 8 bases for V and 1 base for J; bases not matched to a gene: 7. Germline V gene sequence: CDR1 SNHLY, CDR2 FYNNEI. This CDR3 comprises 16 residues. CDR3 DNA sequence: TGTGCCAGCGGAGACAGGGGGCAAGTAACTAATGAAAAACTGTTTTTT. Translating gives CASGDRGQVTNEKLFF.

This clone was observed a single time. The chain carries TRBV10-1 and TRBJ2-7, with 8 bases lining up with TRBD2. This CDR3 has 15 residues. Trimming at V came to 2 bases and at J to 3 bases, leaving 6 bases not matched to a gene. Germline V gene lookup returns CDR1 WNHNN and CDR2 SYGVQD (reference sequence). CDR3 residues: CASSETVAGIYEQYF. The CDR3 DNA reads as TGCGCCAGCAGTGAGACCGTAGCGGGGATCTACGAGCAGTACTTC.

The CDR3 DNA reads TGTGCCAGCAGTGAACGCCTAGCGAACACCGGGGAGCTGTTTTTT. This gives the protein CASSERLANTGELFF. This chain links TRBV6-1 with TRBJ2-2; D remains unclear. V was pared by 2 bases and J by 0 bases, with 7 bases between. CDR3 length: 15 amino acids. Germline lookup yields CDR1 MNHNS and CDR2 SASEGT.

The CDR3 reads CASSWTGGVYTF. The CDR3 nucleotides are TGTGCCAGCAGTTGGACAGGGGGAGTCTACACCTTC. This chain uses TRBV6-5 with TRBJ1-2; TRBD1 agrees at 10 bases. CDR3 length: 12 amino acids. In germline, CDR1 is MNHEY, CDR2 SVGAGI. After removal of 4 bases from V and 10 bases from J, the junction contained 3 bases not matched to a gene.

Notes on this clone: Since the CDR3 does not end with the conserved phenylalanine or tryptophan, this likely comes from a read error. The DNA is left out, because the CDR3 cannot be placed on it with certainty; the CDR3 is given as TCRdb lists it. The chain uses TRBV20-1 and TRBJ1-1. Looked up from germline, CDR1 is DFQATT and CDR2 is SNEGSKA (reference sequence). The CDR3 is made up of 8 amino acids, end residues included. CDR3 in amino acids: CSAGRGLA.

This clone was seen only once. The V and J genes are TRBV21-1 and TRBJ1-5; TRBD1 is the table's D call, not checked against the DNA. TRBV21-1 is labeled a pseudogene. This CDR3 is 15 amino acids long. As DNA, the CDR3 is TGTGCCAGCAGCAACGTTGGCAGGTTTTATCAGCCCCAGCATTTT. Translating gives CASSNVGRFYQPQHF.

The chain links TRBV28 to TRBJ2-5; the D gene is possibly TRBD2 (5 bases). CDR1 and CDR2 from the germline V gene are MDHEN and SYDVKM. V dropped 6 bases and J dropped 3 bases, with 8 bases sitting between them. This CDR3 comprises 12 residues. CDR3 coding DNA: TGTGCCAGCAGCCCTAGCAAAGAGACCCAGTACTTC. It translates to CASSPSKETQYF.

V gene TRBV21-1 combines with J gene TRBJ2-5; the table's TRBD1 call for D was not verified on the DNA. TRBV21-1 is annotated as a pseudogene. This CDR3 has 17 residues. The CDR3 sequence: CASSKLSRVTTPETQYF. DNA for the CDR3: TGTGCCAGCAGCAAACTTTCCAGGGTTACGACACCAGAGACCCAGTACTTC.

This clone was seen ten or more times. V gene TRBV7-2 combines with J gene TRBJ2-7, with TRBD2 as a possible D gene (5 bases). The CDR3 runs to 14 residues. CDR1 is SGHTA, CDR2 FQGNSA, per germline. V lost 4 bases and J 0 bases, leaving 10 bases between the germline ends. The CDR3 nucleotides read TGTGCCAGCAGCTGGGGAGCCTCCTCCTACGAGCAGTACTTC. It encodes CASSWGASSYEQYF. Drawing the rest from reference TRBV7-2 and TRBJ2-7, the complete variable domain is GAGVSQSPSNKVTEKGKDVELRCDPISGHTALYWYRQSLGQGLEFLIYFQGNSAPDKSGLPSDRFSAERTGGSVSTLTIQRTQQEDSAVYLCASSWGASSYEQYFGPGTRLTVT.